The rows below give T cell receptor beta chains drawn from one sample of a study of beta chain features in type 1 diabetes. TCRdb keeps only in-frame clones here, not all; method: immunoSEQ multiplex PCR. The sample includes about 220,000 clones, approximately 10% of them seen just once. Sequencing was carried out using central memory CD4+ T cells from blood. All receptors come from a man between 18 and 35 years old in good health. Both conserved end residues are part of each CDR3. The D gene is left open where the match is weak. Expanded clones get a size class; other rows say once, few or many, or leave the size out.

D gene: -; J gene: TRBJ2-1; V gene: TRBV27; clone size: few; CDR3 protein: CASSFLDGTHIF; CDR3 DNA: TGTGCCAGCAGTTTCTTGGACGGGACGCATATCTTC
D gene: -; J gene: TRBJ2-7; V gene: TRBV30; clone size: -; CDR3 protein: CAWSRGTFGEQYF; CDR3 DNA: TGTGCCTGGTCCAGAGGCACCTTTGGCGAGCAGTACTTC
D gene: -; J gene: TRBJ1-2; V gene: TRBV28; clone size: once; CDR3 protein: CASGWGNGNYGYTF; CDR3 DNA: TGTGCCAGCGGTTGGGGTAATGGTAACTATGGCTACACCTTC
D gene: -; J gene: TRBJ2-5; V gene: TRBV7-2; clone size: -; CDR3 protein: CASSWGETQYF; CDR3 DNA: TGTGCCAGCAGCTGGGGAGAGACCCAGTACTTC
D gene: -; J gene: TRBJ2-1; V gene: TRBV6-5; clone size: few; CDR3 protein: CASSSRDSQRFF; CDR3 DNA: TGTGCCAGCAGTTCGAGGGACTCCCAAAGGTTCTTC
D gene: -; J gene: TRBJ2-7; V gene: TRBV7-2; clone size: -; CDR3 protein: CASSFFRKSDEQYF; CDR3 DNA: TGTGCCAGCAGCTTCTTTAGGAAATCGGACGAGCAGTACTTC
D gene: TRBD1; J gene: TRBJ2-7; V gene: TRBV5-6; clone size: few; CDR3 protein: CASSPPTGPGEQYF; CDR3 DNA: TGTGCCAGCAGCCCACCGACAGGGCCGGGTGAGCAGTACTTC
D gene: -; J gene: TRBJ2-5; V gene: TRBV2; clone size: many; CDR3 protein: CASSPEQETQYF; CDR3 DNA: TGTGCCAGCAGTCCGGAGCAAGAGACCCAGTACTTC
D gene: -; J gene: TRBJ2-4; V gene: TRBV28; clone size: few; CDR3 protein: CASSLPDGLKNIQYF; CDR3 DNA: TGTGCCAGCAGCCTCCCCGACGGCCTCAAAAACATTCAGTACTTC
D gene: TRBD2; J gene: TRBJ2-7; V gene: TRBV30; clone size: few; CDR3 protein: CAWSVQAGASYEQYF; CDR3 DNA: TGTGCCTGGAGTGTACAAGCGGGAGCTTCCTACGAGCAGTACTTC
D gene: -; J gene: TRBJ2-5; V gene: TRBV5-1; clone size: -; CDR3 protein: CASSLFLGEAETQYF; CDR3 DNA: TGCGCCAGCAGCTTGTTTTTGGGGGAAGCAGAGACCCAGTACTTC
D gene: TRBD1; J gene: TRBJ1-5; V gene: TRBV6-5; clone size: -; CDR3 protein: CASTDRGGSNQPQHF; CDR3 DNA: TGTGCCAGCACAGACAGGGGGGGAAGCAATCAGCCCCAGCATTTT
D gene: -; J gene: TRBJ2-3; V gene: TRBV7-8; clone size: -; CDR3 protein: CASSLGASGTDTQYF; CDR3 DNA: TGTGCCAGCAGCTTAGGAGCTAGCGGCACAGATACGCAGTATTTT
D gene: -; J gene: TRBJ2-1; V gene: TRBV28; clone size: many; CDR3 protein: CASTSGGKESSYNEQFF; CDR3 DNA: TGTGCCAGCACCTCCGGAGGGAAGGAAAGCTCCTACAATGAGCAGTTCTTC
D gene: -; J gene: TRBJ2-1; V gene: TRBV23-1; clone size: -; CDR3 protein: CASSQGQHNEQFF; CDR3 DNA: TGCGCCAGCAGTCAAGGACAGCACAATGAGCAGTTCTTC
D gene: TRBD2; J gene: TRBJ2-7; V gene: TRBV2; clone size: once; CDR3 protein: CASSEREGTGYEQYF; CDR3 DNA: TGTGCCAGCAGTGAGCGGGAGGGCACCGGGTACGAGCAGTACTTC
D gene: -; J gene: TRBJ2-3; V gene: TRBV6-5; clone size: few; CDR3 protein: CASRSHGSTADTQYF; CDR3 DNA: TGTGCCAGCAGATCACACGGGAGCACGGCAGATACGCAGTATTTT
D gene: -; J gene: TRBJ2-2; V gene: TRBV6-5; clone size: -; CDR3 protein: CASSYNSINTGELFF; CDR3 DNA: TGTGCCAGCAGTTACAACTCGATTAACACCGGGGAGCTGTTTTTT
D gene: -; J gene: TRBJ1-1; V gene: TRBV14; clone size: few; CDR3 protein: CASSQGVNTEAFF; CDR3 DNA: TGTGCCAGCAGCCAAGGGGTGAACACTGAAGCTTTCTTT
D gene: -; J gene: TRBJ1-2; V gene: TRBV10-3; clone size: few; CDR3 protein: CAISDNTARNYGYTF; CDR3 DNA: TGTGCCATCAGTGACAACACAGCGAGAAACTATGGCTACACCTTC
D gene: TRBD1; J gene: TRBJ2-7; V gene: TRBV29-1; clone size: few; CDR3 protein: CSVEPTGGPSYEQYF; CDR3 DNA: TGCAGCGTTGAACCGACAGGGGGCCCTTCCTACGAGCAGTACTTC
D gene: -; J gene: TRBJ2-4; V gene: TRBV28; clone size: -; CDR3 protein: CARADDKNIQYF; CDR3 DNA: TGTGCCCGTGCGGACGACAAAAACATTCAGTACTTC
D gene: -; J gene: TRBJ2-5; V gene: TRBV5-4; clone size: few; CDR3 protein: CASSLQGTQRETQYF; CDR3 DNA: TGTGCCAGCAGCCTGCAGGGGACCCAACGAGAGACCCAGTACTTC
D gene: TRBD1; J gene: TRBJ2-2; V gene: TRBV11-2; clone size: -; CDR3 protein: CASRLDRGWTGELFF; CDR3 DNA: TGTGCCAGCAGACTGGACAGGGGATGGACCGGGGAGCTGTTTTTT
D gene: TRBD2; J gene: TRBJ2-1; V gene: TRBV7-9; clone size: few; CDR3 protein: CASSSQAGVHNEQFF; CDR3 DNA: TGTGCCAGCAGCTCTCAAGCGGGAGTCCACAATGAGCAGTTCTTC
D gene: -; J gene: TRBJ2-3; V gene: TRBV30; clone size: -; CDR3 protein: CAEGSRGLADTQYF; CDR3 DNA: TGTGCGGAGGGGTCCAGGGGATTGGCAGATACGCAGTATTTT
D gene: TRBD1; J gene: TRBJ1-4; V gene: TRBV9; clone size: -; CDR3 protein: CASSPLGQGGEKLFF; CDR3 DNA: TGTGCCAGCAGCCCACTTGGACAGGGAGGTGAAAAACTGTTTTTT
D gene: -; J gene: TRBJ1-1; V gene: TRBV28; clone size: -; CDR3 protein: CASSRQLNTEAFF; CDR3 DNA: TGTGCCAGCAGTCGACAGCTGAACACTGAAGCTTTCTTT
D gene: -; J gene: TRBJ2-7; V gene: TRBV30; clone size: -; CDR3 protein: CAGRAGHEQYF; CDR3 DNA: TGTGCCGGTCGGGCGGGACACGAGCAGTACTTC
D gene: -; J gene: TRBJ2-5; V gene: TRBV27; clone size: -; CDR3 protein: CASSSPAEGKVAQYF; CDR3 DNA: TGTGCCAGCAGTTCCCCCGCCGAGGGGAAGGTGGCCCAGTACTTC
D gene: -; J gene: TRBJ2-3; V gene: TRBV6-1; clone size: -; CDR3 protein: CASSELPGGDTQYF; CDR3 DNA: TGTGCCAGCAGTGAACTCCCTGGGGGAGATACGCAGTATTTT
D gene: -; J gene: TRBJ2-2; V gene: TRBV7-2; clone size: -; CDR3 protein: CASNPGLADTGELFF; CDR3 DNA: TGTGCCAGCAACCCTGGGCTAGCAGATACCGGGGAGCTGTTTTTT
D gene: TRBD1; J gene: TRBJ1-5; V gene: TRBV29-1; clone size: -; CDR3 protein: CSVADRGIDQPQHF; CDR3 DNA: TGCAGCGTTGCGGACAGGGGAATTGATCAGCCCCAGCATTTT
D gene: -; J gene: TRBJ2-1; V gene: TRBV27; clone size: many; CDR3 protein: CASSRTQGGSYNEQFF; CDR3 DNA: TGTGCCAGCAGTCGGACGCAGGGAGGCTCCTACAATGAGCAGTTCTTC
D gene: -; J gene: TRBJ1-1; V gene: TRBV6-5; clone size: few; CDR3 protein: CASSWIKNTEAFF; CDR3 DNA: TGTGCCAGCAGTTGGATCAAGAACACTGAAGCTTTCTTT
D gene: -; J gene: TRBJ2-6; V gene: TRBV7-2; clone size: -; CDR3 protein: CASSLATAGVGSGANVLTF; CDR3 DNA: TGTGCCAGCAGCTTAGCCACGGCCGGGGTTGGCTCTGGGGCCAACGTCCTGACTTTC
D gene: -; J gene: TRBJ2-5; V gene: TRBV28; clone size: -; CDR3 protein: CASTGDQETQYF; CDR3 DNA: TGTGCCAGTACGGGGGACCAAGAGACCCAGTACTTC
D gene: TRBD2; J gene: TRBJ2-1; V gene: TRBV29-1; clone size: -; CDR3 protein: CSVRSGRTNNEQFF; CDR3 DNA: TGCAGCGTTAGAAGCGGGAGGACGAACAATGAGCAGTTCTTC
D gene: -; J gene: TRBJ2-7; V gene: TRBV15; clone size: -; CDR3 protein: CATSRGGEGGYEQYF; CDR3 DNA: TGTGCCACCAGCAGGGGTGGCGAGGGGGGCTACGAGCAGTACTTC
D gene: -; J gene: TRBJ2-1; V gene: TRBV4-3; clone size: many; CDR3 protein: CASSQDPLNEQFF; CDR3 DNA: TGCGCCAGCAGCCAAGATCCCCTCAATGAGCAGTTCTTC
D gene: -; J gene: TRBJ2-3; V gene: TRBV4-2; clone size: -; CDR3 protein: CASSQDLEAPTDTQYF; CDR3 DNA: TGTGCCAGCAGCCAAGATCTTGAGGCTCCCACAGATACGCAGTATTTT
D gene: TRBD2; J gene: TRBJ2-1; V gene: TRBV28; clone size: -; CDR3 protein: CASSPLAGAINEQFF; CDR3 DNA: TGTGCCAGCAGCCCCCTAGCGGGAGCCATCAATGAGCAGTTCTTC